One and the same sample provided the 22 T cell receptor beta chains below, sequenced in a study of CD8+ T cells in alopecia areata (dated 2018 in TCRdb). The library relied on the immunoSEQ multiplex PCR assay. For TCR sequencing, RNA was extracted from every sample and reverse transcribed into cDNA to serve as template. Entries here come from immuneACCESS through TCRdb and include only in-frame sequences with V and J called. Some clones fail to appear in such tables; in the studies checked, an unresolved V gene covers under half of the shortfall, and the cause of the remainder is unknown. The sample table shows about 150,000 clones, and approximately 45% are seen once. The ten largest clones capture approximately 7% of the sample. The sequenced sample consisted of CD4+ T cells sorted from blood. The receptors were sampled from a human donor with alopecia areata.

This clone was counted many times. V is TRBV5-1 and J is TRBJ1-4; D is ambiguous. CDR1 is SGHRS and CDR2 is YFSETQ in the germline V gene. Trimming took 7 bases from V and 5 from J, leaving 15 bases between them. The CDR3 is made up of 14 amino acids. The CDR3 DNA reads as TGCGCCAGCGCCTCCGGACGGCCGAATGAAAAACTGTTTTTT. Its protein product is CASASGRPNEKLFF.

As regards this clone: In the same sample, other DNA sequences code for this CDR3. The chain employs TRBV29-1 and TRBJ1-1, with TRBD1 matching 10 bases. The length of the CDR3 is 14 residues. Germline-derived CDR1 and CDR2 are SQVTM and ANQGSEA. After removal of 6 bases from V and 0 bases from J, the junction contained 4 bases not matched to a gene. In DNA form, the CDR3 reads TGCAGCGTCCGGACAGGGGGACTGAACACTGAAGCTTTCTTT. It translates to CSVRTGGLNTEAFF.

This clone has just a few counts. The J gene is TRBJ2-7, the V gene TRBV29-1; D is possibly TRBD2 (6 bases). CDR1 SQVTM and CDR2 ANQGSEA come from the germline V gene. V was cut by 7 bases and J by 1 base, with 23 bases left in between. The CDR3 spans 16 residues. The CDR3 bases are TGCAGCGCTGAGGGACGGCGGATGGGGGGATCCTACGAGCAGTACTTC. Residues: CSAEGRRMGGSYEQYF.

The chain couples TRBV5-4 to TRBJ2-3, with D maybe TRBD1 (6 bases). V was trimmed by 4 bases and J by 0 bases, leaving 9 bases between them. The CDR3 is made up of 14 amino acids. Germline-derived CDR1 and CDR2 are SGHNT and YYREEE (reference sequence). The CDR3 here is CASSGGQSTDTQYF. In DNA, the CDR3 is TGTGCCAGCAGCGGCGGACAGAGCACAGATACGCAGTATTTT.

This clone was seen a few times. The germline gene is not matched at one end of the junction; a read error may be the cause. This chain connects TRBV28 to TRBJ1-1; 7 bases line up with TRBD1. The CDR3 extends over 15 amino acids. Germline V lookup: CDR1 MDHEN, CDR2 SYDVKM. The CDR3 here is CASSRDRDRGSFYPF. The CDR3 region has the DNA TGTGCCAGCAGCAGAGACCGGGACAGAGGCTCCTTTTATCCTTTT.

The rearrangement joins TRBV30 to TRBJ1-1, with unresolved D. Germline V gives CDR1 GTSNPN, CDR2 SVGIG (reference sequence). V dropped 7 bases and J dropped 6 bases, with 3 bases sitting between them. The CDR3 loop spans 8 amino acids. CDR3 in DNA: TGTGCCTATTCTGAAGCTTTCTTT. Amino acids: CAYSEAFF.

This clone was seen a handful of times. CDR3 in DNA: TGTGCCAGCAGCCTAGCGGGACACACCGGGGAGCTGTTTTTT. Protein sequence: CASSLAGHTGELFF. The chain employs TRBV14 and TRBJ2-2, with TRBD2 matching 8 bases. V trimming: 4 bases; J trimming: 3 bases; junction bases outside the gene matches: 1. The V gene's germline CDR1 is SGHDN and CDR2 FVKESK. The CDR3 loop spans 14 amino acids. The full variable domain, rest sourced from reference TRBV14 and TRBJ2-2, is EAGVTQFPSHSVIEKGQTVTLRCDPISGHDNLYWYRRVMGKEIKFLLHFVKESKQDESGMPNNRFLAERTGGTYSTLKVQPAELEDSGVYFCASSLAGHTGELFFGEGSRLTVL.

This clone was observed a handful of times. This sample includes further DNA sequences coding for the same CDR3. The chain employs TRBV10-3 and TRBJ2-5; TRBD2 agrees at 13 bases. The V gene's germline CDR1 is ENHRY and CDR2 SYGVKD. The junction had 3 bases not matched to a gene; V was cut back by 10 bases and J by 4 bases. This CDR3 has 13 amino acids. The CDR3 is CATGLAGAETQYF. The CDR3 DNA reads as TGTGCCACCGGACTAGCGGGAGCAGAGACCCAGTACTTC.

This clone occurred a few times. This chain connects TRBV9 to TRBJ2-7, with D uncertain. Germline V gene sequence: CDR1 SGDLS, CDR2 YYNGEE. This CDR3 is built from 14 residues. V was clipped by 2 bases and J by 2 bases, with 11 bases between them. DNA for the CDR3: TGTGCCAGCAGCGTGTCACAGATTACCTACGAGCAGTACTTC. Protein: CASSVSQITYEQYF.

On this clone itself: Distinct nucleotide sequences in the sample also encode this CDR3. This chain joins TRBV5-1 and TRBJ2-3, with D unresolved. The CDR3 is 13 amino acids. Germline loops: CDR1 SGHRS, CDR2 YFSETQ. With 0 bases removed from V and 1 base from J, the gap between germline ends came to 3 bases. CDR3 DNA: TGCGCCAGCAGCTTGGCCGGCACAGATACGCAGTATTTT. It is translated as CASSLAGTDTQYF.

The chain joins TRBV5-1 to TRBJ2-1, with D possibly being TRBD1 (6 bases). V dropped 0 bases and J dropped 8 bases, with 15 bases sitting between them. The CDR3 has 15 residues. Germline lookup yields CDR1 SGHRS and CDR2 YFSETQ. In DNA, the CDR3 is TGCGCCAGCAGCTTGGTGTCAGGGGTGTGGGATGAGCAGTTCTTC. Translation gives CASSLVSGVWDEQFF. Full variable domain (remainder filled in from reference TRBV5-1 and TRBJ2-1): KAGVTQTPRYLIKTRGQQVTLSCSPISGHRSVSWYQQTPGQGLQFLFEYFSETQRNKGNFPGRFSGRQFSNSRSEMNVSTLELGDSALYLCASSLVSGVWDEQFFGPGTRLTVL.

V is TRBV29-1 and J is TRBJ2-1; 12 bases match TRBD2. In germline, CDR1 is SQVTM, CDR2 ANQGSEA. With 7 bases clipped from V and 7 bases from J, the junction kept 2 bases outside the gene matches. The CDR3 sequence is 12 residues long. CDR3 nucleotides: TGCAGCGCTAGCGGGAGGGGGAATGAGCAGTTCTTC. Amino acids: CSASGRGNEQFF.

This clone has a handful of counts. The CDR3 sequence is CASSQLRREGGYTF. In nucleotides, the CDR3 is TGTGCCAGCAGCCAGCTCCGGCGGGAAGGTGGCTACACCTTC. The chain joins TRBV7-2 to TRBJ1-2; D unresolved. Looked up from germline, CDR1 is SGHTA and CDR2 is FQGNSA. The CDR3 is 14 amino acids. Trimming pared 5 bases from V and 7 bases from J, leaving 17 bases between.

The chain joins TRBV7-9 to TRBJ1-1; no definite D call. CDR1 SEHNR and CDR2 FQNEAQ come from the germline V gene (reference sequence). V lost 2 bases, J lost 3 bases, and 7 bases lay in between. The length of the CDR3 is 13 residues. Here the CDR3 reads CASSLTTDTEAFF. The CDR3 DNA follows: TGTGCCAGCAGCTTAACAACTGACACTGAAGCTTTCTTT.

Here the CDR3 reads CASSFPILAEHYNEQFF. For the CDR3, the DNA is TGTGCCAGCAGTTTCCCCATCTTAGCGGAGCACTACAATGAGCAGTTCTTC. The chain joins TRBV28 to TRBJ2-1; tentatively, D is TRBD2 (6 bases). The CDR3 has 17 residues. Trimming cost V 3 bases and J 3 bases, with 18 bases left between them. The germline gives CDR1 MDHEN, CDR2 SYDVKM.

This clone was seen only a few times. DNA for the CDR3: TGTGCCAGCTCACCGGGCGGGAGCTCCTACAATGAGCAGTTCTTC. Its translation is CASSPGGSSYNEQFF. V gene TRBV18 combines with J gene TRBJ2-1, with 7 bases identical to TRBD2. J lost 0 bases, V lost 3 bases, and 2 bases had no gene match. The CDR3 length is 15 residues. Germline V lookup: CDR1 KGHSH, CDR2 LQKENI.

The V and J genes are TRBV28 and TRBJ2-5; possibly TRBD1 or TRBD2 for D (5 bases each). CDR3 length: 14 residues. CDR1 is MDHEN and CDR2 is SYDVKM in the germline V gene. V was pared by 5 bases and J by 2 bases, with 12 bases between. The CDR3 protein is CASSESGGQETQYF. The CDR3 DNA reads TGTGCCAGCAGTGAATCTGGGGGTCAAGAGACCCAGTACTTC.

Written as DNA, the CDR3 is TGCAGCGTTAAACCCGGGGCAGGGAGACTGTTGAACGAGCAGTACTTC. Translated, it gives CSVKPGAGRLLNEQYF. The chain links TRBV29-1 to TRBJ2-7; either TRBD1 or TRBD2 may fit D (5 bases each). The V end was cut by 5 bases, the J end by 5 bases, with 25 bases between. Germline V gene data show CDR1 as SQVTM and CDR2 as ANQGSEA. The CDR3 contains 16 residues.

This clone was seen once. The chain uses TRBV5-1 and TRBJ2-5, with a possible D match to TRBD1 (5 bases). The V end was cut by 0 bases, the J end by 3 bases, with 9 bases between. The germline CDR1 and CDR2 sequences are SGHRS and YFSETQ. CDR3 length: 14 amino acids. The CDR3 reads CASSLEAGKETQYF. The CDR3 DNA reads TGCGCCAGCAGCTTGGAGGCAGGGAAAGAGACCCAGTACTTC. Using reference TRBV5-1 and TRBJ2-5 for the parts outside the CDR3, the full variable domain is KAGVTQTPRYLIKTRGQQVTLSCSPISGHRSVSWYQQTPGQGLQFLFEYFSETQRNKGNFPGRFSGRQFSNSRSEMNVSTLELGDSALYLCASSLEAGKETQYFGPGTRLLVL.

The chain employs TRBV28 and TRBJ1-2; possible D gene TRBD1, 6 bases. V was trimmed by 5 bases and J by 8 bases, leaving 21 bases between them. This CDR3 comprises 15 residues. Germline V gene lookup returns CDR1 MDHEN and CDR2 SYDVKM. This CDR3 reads CASSLLSITGTGYTF. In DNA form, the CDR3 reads TGTGCCAGCAGTCTACTTAGTATCACAGGGACAGGCTACACCTTC.

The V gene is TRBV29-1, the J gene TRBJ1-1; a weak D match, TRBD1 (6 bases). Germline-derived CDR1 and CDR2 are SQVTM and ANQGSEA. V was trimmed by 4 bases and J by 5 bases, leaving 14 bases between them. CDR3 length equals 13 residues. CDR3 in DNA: TGCAGCGTTGGGGGCAGGGGAGATACTGAAGCTTTCTTT. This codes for CSVGGRGDTEAFF.

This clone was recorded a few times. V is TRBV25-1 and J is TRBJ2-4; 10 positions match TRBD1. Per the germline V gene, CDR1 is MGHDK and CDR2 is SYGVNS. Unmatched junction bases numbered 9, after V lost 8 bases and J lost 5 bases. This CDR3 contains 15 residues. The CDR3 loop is CASSKGGTGENIQYF. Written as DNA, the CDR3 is TGTGCCAGCTCGAAGGGCGGGACAGGGGAAAACATTCAGTACTTC.